This T cell receptor (beta chain) was identified in a study of CD8+ T cells in alopecia areata. cDNA prepared by RNA extraction and subsequent reverse transcription served as the template for sequencing. Here immunoSEQ multiplex PCR was the method, and the copy in TCRdb shows in-frame clones only, minus some. The sample contains about 200,000 clones, 50% to 60% of which appear only once. This clone was observed a few times. Treatment noted: oral pan-JAK inhibitor, 5-10 mg twice daily. The material sequenced was CD4+ T cells sorted from blood, taken at week 4, from a patient treated with tofacitinib. The clonotype originates from a human donor with alopecia areata.

The CDR3 coding sequence is TGTGCCCTACGGGACAGGGGGCGGAACGAGCAGTACTTC. Protein sequence: CALRDRGRNEQYF. This rearrangement joins TRBV10-3 to TRBJ2-7; 12 nucleotides align to TRBD1. Trimming at V came to 11 bases and at J to 5 bases, leaving 7 bases not matched to a gene. CDR1 is ENHRY, CDR2 SYGVKD, per germline. This CDR3 region has 13 residues.